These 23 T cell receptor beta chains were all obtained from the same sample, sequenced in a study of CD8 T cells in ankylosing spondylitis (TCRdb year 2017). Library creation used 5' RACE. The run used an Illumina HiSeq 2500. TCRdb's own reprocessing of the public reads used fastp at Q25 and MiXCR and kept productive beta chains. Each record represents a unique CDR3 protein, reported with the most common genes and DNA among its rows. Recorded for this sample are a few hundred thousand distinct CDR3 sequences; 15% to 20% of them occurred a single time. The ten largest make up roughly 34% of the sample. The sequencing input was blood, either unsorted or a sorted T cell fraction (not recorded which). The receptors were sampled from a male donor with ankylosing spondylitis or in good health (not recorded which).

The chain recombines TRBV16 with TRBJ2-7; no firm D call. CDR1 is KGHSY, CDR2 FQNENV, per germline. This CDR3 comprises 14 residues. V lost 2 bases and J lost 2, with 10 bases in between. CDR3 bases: TGTGCCAGCAGCCAAATAGTAGGGACCTACGAGCAGTACTTC. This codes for CASSQIVGTYEQYF.

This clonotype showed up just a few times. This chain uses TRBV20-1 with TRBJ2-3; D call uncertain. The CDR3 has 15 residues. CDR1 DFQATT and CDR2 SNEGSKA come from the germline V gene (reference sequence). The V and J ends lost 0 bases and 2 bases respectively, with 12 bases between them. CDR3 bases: TGCAGTGCTAGAGATCAAGAGCGACCCACAGATACGCAGTATTTT. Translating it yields CSARDQERPTDTQYF.

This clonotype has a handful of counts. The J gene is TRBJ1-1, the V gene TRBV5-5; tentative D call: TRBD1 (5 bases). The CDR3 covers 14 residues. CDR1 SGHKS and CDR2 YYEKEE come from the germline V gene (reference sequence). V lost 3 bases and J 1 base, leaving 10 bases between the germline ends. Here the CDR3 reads CASSWLGANTEAFF. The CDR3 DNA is TGTGCCAGCAGCTGGCTTGGGGCGAACACTGAAGCTTTCTTT.

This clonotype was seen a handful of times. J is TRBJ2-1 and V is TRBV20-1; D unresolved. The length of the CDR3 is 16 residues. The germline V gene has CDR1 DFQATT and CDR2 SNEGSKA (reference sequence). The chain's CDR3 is CSAPNEIDNSYNEQFF. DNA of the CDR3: TGCAGCGCACCGAATGAGATAGATAATTCCTACAATGAGCAGTTCTTC.

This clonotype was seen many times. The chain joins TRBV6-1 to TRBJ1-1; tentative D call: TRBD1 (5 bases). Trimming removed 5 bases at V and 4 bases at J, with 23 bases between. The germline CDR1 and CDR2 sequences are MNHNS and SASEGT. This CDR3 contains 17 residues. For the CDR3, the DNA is TGTGCCAGCAGTCAACCGTATAAGGGGTCCCAAACCACTGAAGCTTTCTTT. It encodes CASSQPYKGSQTTEAFF.

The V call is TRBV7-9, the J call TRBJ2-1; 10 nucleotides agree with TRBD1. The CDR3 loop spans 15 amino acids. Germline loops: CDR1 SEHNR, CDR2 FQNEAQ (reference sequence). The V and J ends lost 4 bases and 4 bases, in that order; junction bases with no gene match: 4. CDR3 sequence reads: CASSSGTGVYNEQFF. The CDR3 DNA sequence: TGTGCCAGCAGCTCCGGGACAGGGGTATACAATGAGCAGTTCTTC.

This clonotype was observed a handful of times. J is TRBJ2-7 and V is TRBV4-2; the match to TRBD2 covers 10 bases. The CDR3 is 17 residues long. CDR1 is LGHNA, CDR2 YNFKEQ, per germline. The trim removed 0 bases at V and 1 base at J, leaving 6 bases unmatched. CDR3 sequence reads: CASSQEARTSGSYEQYF. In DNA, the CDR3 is TGTGCCAGCAGCCAAGAAGCCCGGACTAGCGGATCCTACGAGCAGTACTTC.

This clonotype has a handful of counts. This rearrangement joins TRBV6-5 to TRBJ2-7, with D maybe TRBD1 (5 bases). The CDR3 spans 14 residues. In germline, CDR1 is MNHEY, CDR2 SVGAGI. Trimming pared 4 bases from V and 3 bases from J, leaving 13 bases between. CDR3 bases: TGTGCCAGCAGTTTACCCGACAGTCACTACGAGCAGTACTTC. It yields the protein CASSLPDSHYEQYF.

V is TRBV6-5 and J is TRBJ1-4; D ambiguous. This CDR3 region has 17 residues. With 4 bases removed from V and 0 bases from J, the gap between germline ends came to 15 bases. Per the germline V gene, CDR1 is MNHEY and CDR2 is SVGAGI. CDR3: CASSFSRAHTTNEKLFF. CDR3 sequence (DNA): TGTGCCAGCAGTTTCTCAAGGGCGCATACAACTAATGAAAAACTGTTTTTT.

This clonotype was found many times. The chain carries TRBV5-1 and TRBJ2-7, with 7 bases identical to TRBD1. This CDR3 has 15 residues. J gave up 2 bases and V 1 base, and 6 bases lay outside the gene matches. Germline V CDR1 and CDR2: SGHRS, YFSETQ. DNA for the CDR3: TGCGCCAGCAGCTTGTCGGCCCAGGGGGCCTACGAGCAGTACTTC. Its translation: CASSLSAQGAYEQYF.

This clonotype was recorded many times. CDR3 residues: CSVEDRVAGRGYTF. The CDR3 DNA follows: TGCAGCGTTGAAGACCGGGTGGCAGGGCGAGGCTACACCTTC. J is TRBJ1-2 and V is TRBV29-1; D possibly corresponds to TRBD1 (5 bases). V lost 0 bases and J lost 8, with 16 bases in between. The CDR3 length is 14 residues. Germline V gives CDR1 SQVTM, CDR2 ANQGSEA.

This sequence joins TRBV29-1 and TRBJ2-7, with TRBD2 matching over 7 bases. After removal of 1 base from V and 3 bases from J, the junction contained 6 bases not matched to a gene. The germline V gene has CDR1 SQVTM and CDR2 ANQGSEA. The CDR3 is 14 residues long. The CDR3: CSVEAGGPLYEQYF. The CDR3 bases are TGCAGCGTTGAAGCGGGAGGCCCACTCTACGAGCAGTACTTC.

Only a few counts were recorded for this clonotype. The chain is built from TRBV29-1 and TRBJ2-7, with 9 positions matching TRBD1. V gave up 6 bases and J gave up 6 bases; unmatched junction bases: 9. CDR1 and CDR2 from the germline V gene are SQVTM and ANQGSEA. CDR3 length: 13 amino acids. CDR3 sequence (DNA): TGCAGCGTGGAGACAGGGGGTGGTGGCGAGCAGTACTTC. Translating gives CSVETGGGGEQYF.

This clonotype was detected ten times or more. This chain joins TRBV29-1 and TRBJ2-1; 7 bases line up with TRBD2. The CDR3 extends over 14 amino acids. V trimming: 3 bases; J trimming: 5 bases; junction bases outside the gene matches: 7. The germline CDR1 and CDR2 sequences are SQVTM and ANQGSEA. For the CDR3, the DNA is TGCAGCGTTGATGGGCTAGCGGCAAACAATGAGCAGTTCTTC. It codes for CSVDGLAANNEQFF.

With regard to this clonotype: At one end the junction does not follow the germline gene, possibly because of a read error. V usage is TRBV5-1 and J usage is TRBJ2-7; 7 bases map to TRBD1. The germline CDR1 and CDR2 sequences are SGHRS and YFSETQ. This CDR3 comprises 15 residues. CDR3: CAISSTGTDLYEQYF. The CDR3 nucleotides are TGCGCCATCAGCTCAACCGGGACAGATCTCTACGAGCAGTACTTC.

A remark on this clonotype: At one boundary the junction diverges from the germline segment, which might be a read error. The CDR3 DNA is TGCGCCAGCAGCCTTTTCCTCGGGGAGACCCAGTCCTTC. Translation gives CASSLFLGETQSF. V and J are TRBV4-1 and TRBJ2-5, with a possible D match to TRBD2 (5 bases). CDR1 is MGHRA and CDR2 is YSYEKL in the germline V gene. This CDR3 contains 13 residues.

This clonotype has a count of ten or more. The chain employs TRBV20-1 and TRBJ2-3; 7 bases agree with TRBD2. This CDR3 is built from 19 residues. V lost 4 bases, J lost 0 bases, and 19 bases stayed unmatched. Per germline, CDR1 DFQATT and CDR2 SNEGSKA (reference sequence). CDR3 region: CSAIYGPLEGRVSTDTQYF. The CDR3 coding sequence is TGCAGTGCTATATACGGGCCATTAGAGGGGAGGGTTAGCACAGATACGCAGTATTTT.

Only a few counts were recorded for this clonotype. As DNA, the CDR3 is TGTGCCAGCAGCGCCCGGGACTACTCCCAAAGCGAGCAGTACTTC. Translated: CASSARDYSQSEQYF. The chain combines TRBV7-9 with TRBJ2-7, with 7 nucleotides matching TRBD2. The CDR3 has 15 amino acids. Trimming cost V 5 bases and J 6 bases; bases outside gene matches: 13. Germline V CDR1 and CDR2: SEHNR, FQNEAQ (reference sequence).

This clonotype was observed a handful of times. The CDR3 sequence is CASTVTSGSVGTDTQYF. In DNA form, the CDR3 reads TGTGCCAGCACTGTAACTAGCGGGAGCGTCGGCACAGATACGCAGTATTTT. The V gene is TRBV27, the J gene TRBJ2-3; TRBD2 aligns across 11 bases. Germline-derived CDR1 and CDR2 are MNHEY and SMNVEV (reference sequence). This CDR3 has 17 amino acids. Trimming removed 7 bases from V and 1 base from J; junction bases left unmatched: 10.

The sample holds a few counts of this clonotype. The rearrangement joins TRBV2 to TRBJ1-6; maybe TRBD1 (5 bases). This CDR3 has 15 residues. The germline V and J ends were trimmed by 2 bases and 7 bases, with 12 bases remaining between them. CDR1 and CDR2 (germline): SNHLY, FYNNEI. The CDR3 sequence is CASSEWARTNSPLHF. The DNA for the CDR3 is TGTGCCAGCAGTGAATGGGCACGGACAAATTCACCCCTCCACTTT.

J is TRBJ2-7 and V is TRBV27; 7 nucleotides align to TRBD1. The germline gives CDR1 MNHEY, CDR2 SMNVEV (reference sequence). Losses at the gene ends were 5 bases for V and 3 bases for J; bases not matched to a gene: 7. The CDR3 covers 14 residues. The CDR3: CASSLRDSGYEQYF. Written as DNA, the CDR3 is TGTGCCAGCAGTCTACGGGACAGCGGCTACGAGCAGTACTTC.

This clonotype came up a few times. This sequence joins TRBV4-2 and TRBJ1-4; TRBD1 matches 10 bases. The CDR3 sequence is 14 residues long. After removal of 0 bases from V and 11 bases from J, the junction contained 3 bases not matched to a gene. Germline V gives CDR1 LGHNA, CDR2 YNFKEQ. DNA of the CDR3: TGTGCCAGCAGCCAAGATGCGGACAGGGGGAAACTGTTTTTT. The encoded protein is CASSQDADRGKLFF.

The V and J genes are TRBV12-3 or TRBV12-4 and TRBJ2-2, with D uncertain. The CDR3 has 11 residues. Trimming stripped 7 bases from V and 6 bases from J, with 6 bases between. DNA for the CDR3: TGTGCCAGCACCTCTCCCGGGGAGCTGTTTTTT. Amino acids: CASTSPGELFF.